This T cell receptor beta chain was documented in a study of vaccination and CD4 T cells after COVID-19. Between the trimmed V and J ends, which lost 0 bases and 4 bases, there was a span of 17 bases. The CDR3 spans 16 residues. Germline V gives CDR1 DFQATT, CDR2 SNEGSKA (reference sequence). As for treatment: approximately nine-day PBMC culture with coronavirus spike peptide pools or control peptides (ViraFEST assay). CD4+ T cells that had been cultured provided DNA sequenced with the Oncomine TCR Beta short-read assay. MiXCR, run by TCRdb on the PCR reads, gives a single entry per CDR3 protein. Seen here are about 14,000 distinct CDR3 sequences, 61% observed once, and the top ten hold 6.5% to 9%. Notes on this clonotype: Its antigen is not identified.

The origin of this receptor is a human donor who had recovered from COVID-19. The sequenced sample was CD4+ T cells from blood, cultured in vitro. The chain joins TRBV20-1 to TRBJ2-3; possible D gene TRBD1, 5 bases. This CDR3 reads CSARDGAVMYPDTQYF. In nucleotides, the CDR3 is TGCAGTGCTAGAGATGGGGCAGTCATGTACCCAGATACGCAGTATTTT.